Presented here are 3 T cell receptor beta chains from one specimen sequenced in a study of post-analysis software for immune sequencing data. Prepared TCR beta cDNA libraries contained unique molecular identifiers. One entry per CDR3 protein, called by TCRdb with MiXCR from the PCR reads. This sample yields fewer than 850,000 distinct CDR3 sequences, of which around 45% are seen a single time; approximately 5% belongs to the top ten. These TCRs are of unknown antigen specificity. Findings and caveats of the study: In patients, about 5 TRBV segments were more frequent than in controls, with TRBV5-6, TRBV5-1 and TRBV20-1 among them.

The sample comprised blood. These receptors originate from a girl aged 5 to 17 with multiple sclerosis.

In this sample, this clonotype turned up once. This rearrangement joins TRBV6-5 to TRBJ2-5; D gene unclear. The end of the DNA aligns better with TRBJ2-7, so the J call may be wrong. CDR3 length: 15 residues. Germline V gene sequence: CDR1 MNHEY, CDR2 SVGAGI. This chain's CDR3 is CASSSPSSASYEQYF. For the CDR3, the DNA is TGTGCCAGCAGTTCCCCGTCCTCAGCGTCTTACGAGCAGTACTTC.

The chain uses TRBV6-6 and TRBJ2-1; a weak D match, TRBD1 (7 bases). This CDR3 contains 14 residues. Germline values: CDR1 MNHNY, CDR2 SVGAGI (reference sequence). V lost 5 bases and J lost 5, with 13 bases in between. The CDR3 DNA is TGTGCCAGCAGTGACAGGGCGGGGAACAATGAGCAGTTCTTC. Translating gives CASSDRAGNNEQFF.

The chain couples TRBV5-1 to TRBJ2-1; 8 bases fit TRBD2. With 4 bases clipped from V and 9 bases from J, the junction kept 18 bases outside the gene matches. CDR3 length equals 17 residues. The germline V gene has CDR1 SGHRS and CDR2 YFSETQ. The CDR3 spells CASSRLGGTRREGEQFF. DNA for the CDR3: TGCGCCAGCAGCCGTTTGGGTGGGACTAGAAGGGAAGGTGAGCAGTTCTTC. The entire variable domain, with the rest obtained from reference TRBV5-1 and TRBJ2-1, is as follows: KAGVTQTPRYLIKTRGQQVTLSCSPISGHRSVSWYQQTPGQGLQFLFEYFSETQRNKGNFPGRFSGRQFSNSRSEMNVSTLELGDSALYLCASSRLGGTRREGEQFFGPGTRLTVL.